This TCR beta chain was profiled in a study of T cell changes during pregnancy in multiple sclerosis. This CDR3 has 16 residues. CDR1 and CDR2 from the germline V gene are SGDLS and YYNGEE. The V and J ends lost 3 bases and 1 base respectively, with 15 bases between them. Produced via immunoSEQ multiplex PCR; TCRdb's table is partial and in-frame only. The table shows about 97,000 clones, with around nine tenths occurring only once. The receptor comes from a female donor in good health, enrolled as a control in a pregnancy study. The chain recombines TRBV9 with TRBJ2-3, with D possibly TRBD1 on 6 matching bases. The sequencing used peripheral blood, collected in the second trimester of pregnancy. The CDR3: CASSAETGYGTDTQYF. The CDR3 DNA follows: TGTGCCAGCAGCGCGGAGACAGGATACGGCACAGATACGCAGTATTTT.